This T cell receptor (beta chain) was documented in a study of low-dose radiotherapy and immunotherapy resistance in tumors. Whole-study context: Members of Cohort 2 were treated with 1 Gy per fraction every two weeks; their total was 13 Gy over 26 weeks. Patients were given intravenous nivolumab 240 mg every two weeks plus ipilimumab 1 mg/kg every six weeks.

Time point meaning: before trial treatment. Each donor was administered nivolumab, ipilimumab, aspirin, low-dose cyclophosphamide and low-dose radiotherapy. With TRAV- and TRBV-specific primers, first-strand cDNA was made, covering the alpha and beta chains. An approximately 19-cycle PCR with a constant-region primer and V-primer adapter amplified TCRs. After the mRNA was isolated, it was amplified using in vitro transcription. TCRdb itself ran the reads through MiXCR, one entry per CDR3 protein. The sample carries under 90,000 distinct CDR3 sequences, roughly 30% recorded once. This clonotype was counted at least ten times. The CDR3 is 14 residues long. Trimming took off 0 bases at V and 8 bases at J, with 10 bases between the two ends.

This TCR derives from a female donor with ovarian cancer. Material: PBMCs, obtained before treatment. This chain links TRBV23-1 with TRBJ2-2, with a tentative D call TRBD2 (5 bases). TRBV23-1 is an ORF, and what it does is uncertain. The CDR3 spells CASSQSDPGGELFF. For the CDR3, the DNA is TGCGCCAGCAGTCAATCGGATCCGGGGGGGGAGCTGTTTTTT.